The rows below give T cell receptor beta chains drawn from one sample of a study of blood T cell repertoires in COVID-19. Clones were sequenced by immunoSEQ multiplex PCR, and TCRdb holds only the in-frame ones, with some missing. The sample consists of about 150,000 clones, over 75% of them appearing once. Sequenced input: peripheral blood. All receptors come from a man aged 55 to 69 with active or convalescent COVID-19. Both conserved end residues are part of each CDR3. The D gene is left open where the match is weak. The size field is filled for only some rows; it gives once, few, many or a size class.

v_call,j_call,d_call,clone_size,cdr3_nt,cdr3_aa
TRBV21-1,TRBJ1-2,.,.,TGTGCCAGCAGCAAAGTTGTAGCTTATGGCTACACCTTC,CASSKVVAYGYTF
TRBV6-1,TRBJ1-4,.,.,TGTGCCAGCAGTGAGGCAGGGACTAATGAAAAACTGTTTTTT,CASSEAGTNEKLFF
TRBV27,TRBJ2-1,TRBD1,.,TGTGCCAGCAGTTTATCGAGACAGGGATACTACAATGAGCAGTTCTTC,CASSLSRQGYYNEQFF
TRBV20-1,TRBJ1-1,.,.,TGCAGTGCTAGTTACCAGACTGAAGCTTTCTTT,CSASYQTEAFF
TRBV7-3,TRBJ2-5,TRBD1,.,TGTGCCAGCAGCCCTGCCGGGACAGGGGGCGGTGAGACCCAGTACTTC,CASSPAGTGGGETQYF
TRBV11-2,TRBJ1-4,.,.,TGTGCCAGCAGCTTGGAGAGGGAGGACTGTGAAAAACTGTTTTTT,CASSLEREDCEKLFF
TRBV7-2,TRBJ1-2,.,.,TGTGCCAGCAGCTTCGACGGGAACTATGGCTACACCTTC,CASSFDGNYGYTF
TRBV7-3,TRBJ2-1,TRBD2,.,TGTGCCAGCAGCAGTAGCGGGAGGGCCACCAATGAGCAGTTCTTC,CASSSSGRATNEQFF
TRBV28,TRBJ1-5,.,few,TGTGCCAGCAGTCAATACAGGTTTTTTCAGCCCCAGCATTTT,CASSQYRFFQPQHF
TRBV6-5,TRBJ1-2,TRBD1,.,TGTGCCAGCAGCCCACAGGGGGTCTATGGCTACACCTTC,CASSPQGVYGYTF
TRBV7-2,TRBJ1-1,TRBD1,.,TGTGCCAGCAGCTTGCCGTCGAGGGGGACAGGGGTCACTGAAGCTTTCTTT,CASSLPSRGTGVTEAFF
TRBV6-5,TRBJ2-1,.,.,TGTGCCAGCAGCCCACAGGGTACGAATGAGCAGTTCTTC,CASSPQGTNEQFF
TRBV28,TRBJ1-5,.,.,TGTGCGAGTCGCGTCCTGATCAATCAGCCCCAGCATTTT,CASRVLINQPQHF
TRBV3-1/TRBV3-2,TRBJ1-2,.,.,TGTGCCAGCAGCCCGGCCGCGGGGGGCTCCTATGGCTACACCTTC,CASSPAAGGSYGYTF
TRBV2,TRBJ2-5,TRBD2,.,TGTGCCAGCAGAAAAGGGACTATGGAAGAGACCCAGTACTTC,CASRKGTMEETQYF
TRBV18,TRBJ1-5,.,.,TGTGCCAGCTCACCAGGCGGCCAAGGCAATCAGCCCCAGCATTTT,CASSPGGQGNQPQHF
TRBV29-1,TRBJ2-3,.,.,TGCAGCGTGGGAGACTCCCCTAGCACAGATACGCAGTATTTT,CSVGDSPSTDTQYF
TRBV10-3,TRBJ2-3,TRBD1,.,TGTGCCATCAGGCCCGGGACAGGGGGATATACGCAGTATTTT,CAIRPGTGGYTQYF
TRBV15,TRBJ2-5,.,.,TGTGCCACCAGCAGTGCTACAGAGACCCAGTACTTC,CATSSATETQYF
TRBV7-8,TRBJ1-3,.,.,TGTGCCAGCAGCCGGAACCCACCCGGGGGGATCTCTGGAAACACCATATATTTT,CASSRNPPGGISGNTIYF
TRBV21-1,TRBJ1-2,.,.,TGTGCCAGGGGCCTAGCCCCTAACTATGGCTACACCTTC,CARGLAPNYGYTF
TRBV25-1,TRBJ1-2,.,.,TGTGCCAGCAGTGAAAAAGGGGTTCTCTATGGCTACACCTTC,CASSEKGVLYGYTF
TRBV11-2,TRBJ1-6,TRBD1,.,TGTGCCAGCAGCTTAGGGCGTGACAGGGCCAATTCACCCCTCCACTTT,CASSLGRDRANSPLHF
TRBV11-3,TRBJ2-3,.,.,TGTGCCAGCAGCCTCGGGGGGCAGGTCGGAGATACGCAGTATTTT,CASSLGGQVGDTQYF
TRBV6-5,TRBJ2-1,TRBD2,once,TGTGCCAGCAGTTATACTAGCGGGAGGAATGAGCAGTTCTTC,CASSYTSGRNEQFF
TRBV7-9,TRBJ1-5,.,.,TGTGCCAGCAGCGTACAGGACCAAGAGCCCCAGCATTTT,CASSVQDQEPQHF
TRBV4-3,TRBJ2-1,TRBD2,few,TGCGCCAGCAGCCAAGAGAAGACTAGCGGGAGGGCCAGCCCCTACAATGAGCAGTTCTTC,CASSQEKTSGRASPYNEQFF
TRBV9,TRBJ1-6,TRBD1,once,TGTGCCAGCAGCGAAGTGACAGGGCCTTCACCCCTCCACTTT,CASSEVTGPSPLHF
TRBV27,TRBJ1-2,.,.,TGTGCCAGCAGTTTATCGGGGCTCCTTTATGGCTACACCTTC,CASSLSGLLYGYTF
TRBV6-9,TRBJ2-7,.,.,TGTGCCAGCAGTTACCCCCTAGGCGGGATAGCCTACGAGCAGTACTTC,CASSYPLGGIAYEQYF
TRBV2,TRBJ2-1,TRBD2,.,TGTGCCAGCAGTGAAGCGTTTACCGGGACTAGCGGGAAAGAGCAGTTCTTC,CASSEAFTGTSGKEQFF
TRBV27,TRBJ2-3,.,.,TGTGCCAGCAGTCCGGTCAGCACAGATACGCAGTATTTT,CASSPVSTDTQYF
TRBV28,TRBJ2-1,TRBD2,.,TGTGCCAGCCCTGGGACTAGAATTTACAATGAGCAGTTCTTC,CASPGTRIYNEQFF